This entry lists 28 T cell receptor beta chains sequenced from one sample in a study of identical twins. TCRdb redid the calling of the 5' RACE reads with MiXCR, one entry per CDR3 protein. The profile shows 690,000 or so distinct CDR3 sequences, less than 10% of them singletons. The same sample was also used in a study of yellow fever vaccine responses in identical twins.

The sample comprised PBMCs. The source of these receptors is a woman between 18 and 29 years old in good health.

This clonotype was seen repeatedly, ten times or more. The J gene is TRBJ2-1, the V gene TRBV7-8; 7 positions agree with TRBD2. CDR1 is SGHVS and CDR2 is FQNEAQ in the germline V gene. J gave up 0 bases and V 2 bases, and 7 bases lay outside the gene matches. The CDR3 consists of 17 residues. The DNA of the CDR3 is TGTGCCAGCAGCTTAAGCAGCGGGACTATCTCCTACAATGAGCAGTTCTTC. This translates into CASSLSSGTISYNEQFF.

This clonotype has ten or more counts. The chain couples TRBV6-6 to TRBJ1-1; D gene uncertain. The ends were cut back, 4 bases at V and 5 bases at J, with 8 bases in the middle. This CDR3 region has 12 residues. Per the germline V gene, CDR1 is MNHNY and CDR2 is SVGAGI (reference sequence). The CDR3 is CASSSRSTEAFF. The CDR3 region has the DNA TGTGCCAGCAGTTCCCGCAGTACTGAAGCTTTCTTT.

This clonotype was observed a few times. V usage is TRBV19 and J usage is TRBJ2-7; 15 bases align to TRBD2. V dropped 5 bases and J dropped 5; count of bases not matched to a gene: 4. CDR1 and CDR2 from the germline V gene are LNHDA and SQIVND (reference sequence). CDR3 length: 15 residues. In DNA, the CDR3 is TGTGCCAGTAGTGTGGGACTAGCGGGAGGACACGAGCAGTACTTC. It specifies CASSVGLAGGHEQYF. The full variable domain, its missing parts supplied by reference TRBV19 and TRBJ2-7, is DGGITQSPKYLFRKEGQNVTLSCEQNLNHDAMYWYRQDPGQGLRLIYYSQIVNDFQKGDIAEGYSVSREKKESFPLTVTSAQKNPTAFYLCASSVGLAGGHEQYFGPGTRLTVT.

J is TRBJ2-1 and V is TRBV30, with D possibly being TRBD2 (5 bases). The germline gives CDR1 GTSNPN, CDR2 SVGIG (reference sequence). The CDR3 spans 16 residues. With 1 base removed from V and 0 bases from J, the gap between germline ends came to 13 bases. CDR3 sequence: CAWSGSAGSSYNEQFF. In DNA, the CDR3 is TGTGCCTGGAGTGGTAGCGCAGGCAGCTCCTACAATGAGCAGTTCTTC.

The chain uses TRBV29-1 and TRBJ1-2; 7 bases match TRBD1. Losses at the gene ends were 5 bases for V and 2 bases for J; bases not matched to a gene: 5. The CDR3 covers 13 residues. Per germline, CDR1 SQVTM and CDR2 ANQGSEA. CDR3 sequence: CSVPSTGNYGYTF. CDR3 DNA sequence: TGCAGCGTTCCCTCGACAGGGAACTATGGCTACACCTTC. Looking up the rest from reference TRBV29-1 and TRBJ1-2 gives the full variable domain: SAVISQKPSRDICQRGTSLTIQCQVDSQVTMMFWYRQQPGQSLTLIATANQGSEATYESGFVIDKFPISRPNLTFSTLTVSNMSPEDSSIYLCSVPSTGNYGYTFGSGTRLTVV.

The gene calls are TRBV11-2 and TRBJ2-5; TRBD1 agrees at 7 bases. The CDR3 is 16 residues long. Per germline, CDR1 SGHAT and CDR2 FQNNGV. The V segment lost 0 bases and the J segment 0 bases; nucleotides outside the gene matches: 4. The CDR3 region is CASSLEGQLYQETQYF. The CDR3 coding sequence is TGTGCCAGCAGCTTAGAGGGACAGCTGTACCAAGAGACCCAGTACTTC.

This clonotype came up a few times. The rearrangement uses TRBV7-3 and TRBJ2-2; 13 bases line up with TRBD2. The CDR3 has 19 amino acids. Germline-derived CDR1 and CDR2 are SGHTA and FQGTGA. Trimming removed 5 bases from V and 1 base from J; junction bases left unmatched: 10. The CDR3 sequence is CASSGPLAGGDQNTGELFF. The CDR3 DNA follows: TGTGCCAGCAGCGGACCACTAGCGGGGGGGGACCAGAACACCGGGGAGCTGTTTTTT.

This clonotype was counted at least ten times. V gene TRBV12-3 or TRBV12-4 combines with J gene TRBJ2-7; 9 bases match TRBD1. Losses at the gene ends were 3 bases for V and 2 bases for J; bases not matched to a gene: 5. The CDR3 loop spans 15 amino acids. CDR3: CASSFGRTGAYEQYF. The CDR3 bases are TGTGCCAGCAGTTTTGGAAGGACAGGGGCCTACGAGCAGTACTTC.

Notes on this clonotype: One base away lies a much larger clone, so this may be a sequencing read error. The rearrangement links TRBV21-1 to TRBJ1-5. TRBV21-1 is a pseudogene segment. The CDR3 spans 16 residues. CDR3 protein: CASRLAHGATEQPQHF. CDR3 nucleotides: TGTGCCAGCAGACTGGCACACGGAGCGACGGAACAGCCCCAGCATTTT.

This clonotype was detected only a few times. The rearrangement links TRBV2 to TRBJ1-1, with a weak D call TRBD1 (5 bases). Germline CDR1 and CDR2: SNHLY and FYNNEI. V was clipped by 0 bases and J by 4 bases, with 12 bases between them. This CDR3 comprises 15 residues. The CDR3 region has the DNA TGTGCCAGCAGTGAAGCGCTGGGCAGGGTCACTGAAGCTTTCTTT. It yields the protein CASSEALGRVTEAFF.

This clonotype was counted only a few times. The chain recombines TRBV10-1 with TRBJ2-2; D not resolved. The CDR3 is 14 amino acids. Germline CDR1 is WNHNN and CDR2 is SYGVQD (reference sequence). The V and J ends lost 3 bases and 7 bases respectively, with 12 bases between them. Here the CDR3 reads CASSEATLSGELFF. DNA of the CDR3: TGCGCCAGCAGTGAAGCTACCCTAAGCGGGGAGCTGTTTTTT.

In this sample, this clonotype turned up a few times. The V gene is TRBV12-3 or TRBV12-4, the J gene TRBJ2-7; the D gene is possibly TRBD2 (5 bases). V gave up 7 bases and J gave up 3 bases, with 10 bases separating them. The CDR3 runs 12 residues. The chain's CDR3 is CASNLGDYEQYF. CDR3 in DNA: TGTGCCAGCAATCTCGGGGACTACGAGCAGTACTTC.

This clonotype was observed at least ten times. The chain is built from TRBV7-9 and TRBJ1-2, with 9 bases aligning to TRBD1. The CDR3 totals 15 residues. V lost 4 bases and J lost 5; bases outside the gene matches: 8. The germline V gene encodes CDR1 SEHNR and CDR2 FQNEAQ (reference sequence). CDR3 amino acids: CASSSRDREGYGYTF. CDR3 coding DNA: TGTGCCAGCAGCTCCCGGGACAGGGAAGGGTATGGCTACACCTTC.

This clonotype was counted ten times or more. This chain links TRBV12-3 or TRBV12-4 with TRBJ2-7; D not resolved. The ends were cut back, 5 bases at V and 7 bases at J, with 18 bases in the middle. CDR3 length equals 14 residues. CDR3 amino acids: CASSPQTLLVEQYF. Here the CDR3 DNA reads TGTGCCAGCAGTCCGCAGACCCTACTTGTTGAGCAGTACTTC.

This clonotype was detected many times. The V and J genes are TRBV5-1 and TRBJ2-7; D not resolved. The V gene lost 4 bases and the J gene lost 4 bases, with 15 bases spanning the gap. From germline, CDR1 is SGHRS and CDR2 YFSETQ. The CDR3 is 14 residues long. The CDR3 sequence: CASSPDPPRYEQYF. For the CDR3, the DNA is TGCGCCAGCAGCCCCGATCCCCCGCGGTACGAGCAGTACTTC.

This clonotype has just a few counts. The chain joins TRBV24-1 to TRBJ1-1, with 8 nucleotides matching TRBD1. The CDR3 has 14 residues. Germline V gene data show CDR1 as KGHDR and CDR2 as SFDVKD. The J segment lost 0 bases and the V segment lost 6 bases, leaving 2 bases of the junction unmatched. As DNA, the CDR3 is TGTGCCACCAGTAGGACAGGGCTGAACACTGAAGCTTTCTTT. The encoded protein is CATSRTGLNTEAFF.

Remarks on this clonotype: Relative to the germline gene, one junction end is altered; a read error may explain this. The chain has TRBV7-9 and TRBJ2-2, with D perhaps being TRBD1 or TRBD2 (5 bases each). CDR3 size: 15 residues. CDR1 and CDR2 from the germline V gene are SEHNR and FQNEAQ (reference sequence). The CDR3 is CASSPIAGLNGEMFF. CDR3 sequence (DNA): TGTGCCAGCAGCCCCATCGCAGGGCTGAACGGGGAGATGTTTTTT.

This clonotype was picked up a small number of times. The gene calls are TRBV20-1 and TRBJ1-5; D is perhaps TRBD1 (5 bases). Germline V gene sequence: CDR1 DFQATT, CDR2 SNEGSKA (reference sequence). V lost 6 bases, J lost 0 bases, and 15 bases lay in between. The CDR3 runs 15 residues. CDR3 sequence reads: CSATTLRVSNQPQHF. CDR3 sequence (DNA): TGCAGTGCGACAACCCTCAGGGTTAGCAATCAGCCCCAGCATTTT.

This clonotype came up many times. The rearrangement joins TRBV12-3 or TRBV12-4 to TRBJ2-2; the D is unclear. V was trimmed by 5 bases and J by 6 bases, leaving 16 bases between them. CDR3 length: 15 residues. CDR3 nucleotides: TGTGCCAGCAGTCCAAATACAATGGGCGCCGGGGAGCTGTTTTTT. It codes for CASSPNTMGAGELFF.

This clonotype was picked up a small number of times. This chain links TRBV6-5 with TRBJ2-1, with TRBD2 matching 14 bases. The CDR3 totals 17 residues. V lost 0 bases, J lost 12 bases, and 10 bases stayed unmatched. Germline CDR1 MNHEY, CDR2 SVGAGI. DNA for the CDR3: TGTGCCAGCAGTTACTCGATCCCGGGACTAGCGGGGGAAGGGCAGTTCTTC. This translates into CASSYSIPGLAGEGQFF.

The genes are TRBV6-5 and TRBJ1-6; 12 nucleotides agree with TRBD1. The CDR3 runs to 17 residues. Germline assignment: CDR1 MNHEY and CDR2 SVGAGI. The junction had 6 bases not matched to a gene; V was cut back by 0 bases and J by 9 bases. CDR3 in amino acids: CASSYSGQGAQSSPLHF. CDR3 nucleotides: TGTGCCAGCAGTTACTCGGGACAGGGGGCGCAAAGTTCACCCCTCCACTTT.

The chain carries TRBV24-1 and TRBJ2-5, with no clear D. The CDR3 totals 14 residues. V lost 5 bases and J 1 base, leaving 10 bases between the germline ends. The V gene's germline CDR1 is KGHDR and CDR2 SFDVKD. The CDR3 here is CATSAPGRQETQYF. In DNA, the CDR3 is TGTGCCACCAGTGCCCCCGGGCGCCAAGAGACCCAGTACTTC.

This rearrangement joins TRBV12-3 or TRBV12-4 to TRBJ1-1, with TRBD1 identical over 7 bases. The CDR3 runs to 18 residues. V shed 3 bases and J 2 bases; nucleotides not matched to a gene: 15. The CDR3 DNA sequence: TGTGCCAGCAGTTTCCTCCCGGGACAGCTCAGGGTCAACACTGAAGCTTTCTTT. It specifies CASSFLPGQLRVNTEAFF.

The rearrangement joins TRBV20-1 to TRBJ1-5, with D perhaps matching TRBD1 (6 bases). Trimming pared 3 bases from V and 6 bases from J, leaving 12 bases between. Germline CDR1 and CDR2: DFQATT and SNEGSKA (reference sequence). This CDR3 spans 13 amino acids. CDR3 nucleotides: TGCAGTGCTAGGGAAGGGGGAGGTCAGCCCCAGCATTTT. This gives the protein CSAREGGGQPQHF.

In its sample, this clonotype was seen a few times. V gene TRBV7-8 combines with J gene TRBJ2-2, with a tentative D call TRBD2 (5 bases). V was pared by 2 bases and J by 7 bases, with 8 bases between. Looked up from germline, CDR1 is SGHVS and CDR2 is FQNEAQ. This CDR3 spans 13 amino acids. The CDR3 nucleotides read TGTGCCAGCAGCTTATTGAGCGGCGGGGAGCTGTTTTTT. This encodes CASSLLSGGELFF.

The V call is TRBV2, the J call TRBJ2-7; D may be TRBD1 (6 bases). Germline V gene lookup returns CDR1 SNHLY and CDR2 FYNNEI. The CDR3 covers 13 residues. The ends were cut back, 5 bases at V and 6 bases at J, with 14 bases in the middle. The CDR3 reads CASSRQEVSEQYF. The CDR3 DNA reads as TGTGCCAGCAGTAGACAGGAGGTATCCGAGCAGTACTTC.

The V gene is TRBV7-2, the J gene TRBJ2-5, with 11 bases identical to TRBD2. Looked up from germline, CDR1 is SGHTA and CDR2 is FQGNSA. Trimming cost V 4 bases and J 2 bases; bases outside gene matches: 6. The CDR3 contains 16 residues. The chain's CDR3 is CASSYGGLAAQETQYF. Here the CDR3 DNA reads TGTGCCAGCAGCTACGGGGGACTAGCGGCTCAAGAGACCCAGTACTTC.

At least ten counts were recorded for this clonotype. This chain links TRBV5-6 with TRBJ2-7; a possible D gene is TRBD2 (6 bases). Germline V gene sequence: CDR1 SGHDT, CDR2 YYEEEE. V was pared by 4 bases and J by 6 bases, with 14 bases between. The CDR3 runs to 13 residues. The CDR3 spells CASSRRLGGEQYF. As DNA, the CDR3 is TGTGCCAGCAGCCGGAGGCTGGGAGGCGAGCAGTACTTC.